The T cell receptor (beta chain) described here comes from a study of type 1 and type 2 diabetes patients. Study context: Samples came from type 1 diabetic, type 2 diabetic or nondiabetic people, recruited in China.

CDR1 is SGHTA and CDR2 is FQGNSA in the germline V gene. The CDR3 is made up of 14 amino acids. Deletions cut 8 bases from V and 3 bases from J, with 16 bases between. Genomic DNA was the PCR template. Amplification of the beta chain CDR3 used 30 forward and 13 reverse multiplex primers. In TCRdb, the multiplex PCR reads were re-called with MiXCR into one record per CDR3 protein. The sample has about 290,000 distinct CDR3 sequences, roughly 50% seen once; the top ten hold roughly an eighth. This TCR came from a man younger than 30 with type 2 diabetes. Sequenced sample: peripheral blood mononuclear cells (PBMCs). The gene calls are TRBV7-2 and TRBJ2-5; a weak D match, TRBD1 (5 bases). CDR3 region: CASSPPSGKETQYF. In DNA form, the CDR3 reads TGTGCCAGCTCACCACCGTCAGGGAAAGAGACCCAGTACTTC.